Shown below are 21 T cell receptor beta chains from a single sample sequenced in a study of T cell repertoires in cytomegalovirus infection. One entry per CDR3 protein, called by TCRdb with MiXCR from the reads. The sample has fewer than 550,000 distinct CDR3 sequences, about 30% seen once. The material sequenced was PBMCs. The receptors originated from a human donor in good health (CMV status not recorded). Some clones in this sample may be carry-over from other donors' samples.

This clonotype was seen repeatedly, ten times or more. This chain connects TRBV7-8 to TRBJ2-5; no firm D call. CDR1 is SGHVS, CDR2 FQNEAQ, per germline. This CDR3 region has 13 residues. V dropped 8 bases and J dropped 4 bases, with 14 bases sitting between them. The CDR3 sequence is CASGLVPRETQYF. The CDR3 nucleotides read TGTGCCAGCGGGCTGGTTCCACGAGAGACCCAGTACTTC.

This clonotype was seen more than once but under ten times. The chain couples TRBV7-2 to TRBJ2-1; 8 nucleotides match TRBD1. Trimming took 5 bases from V and 6 from J; bases not matched to a gene: 9. CDR3 length: 15 amino acids. The germline V gene encodes CDR1 SGHTA and CDR2 FQGNSA. CDR3 coding DNA: TGTGCCAGCAGCGCGACTTTTACAGGGGGCAATGAGCAGTTCTTC. It specifies CASSATFTGGNEQFF.

This clonotype was detected a few times. This sequence joins TRBV19 and TRBJ1-5; 8 nucleotides match TRBD1. The CDR3 loop spans 15 amino acids. Per the germline V gene, CDR1 is LNHDA and CDR2 is SQIVND (reference sequence). Trimming cost V 6 bases and J 5 bases; bases outside gene matches: 9. The CDR3 bases are TGTGCCAGTAGCGCAGGGGGCCGAAGAGATCAGCCCCAGCATTTT. This codes for CASSAGGRRDQPQHF. The variable domain in full, completed from reference TRBV19 and TRBJ1-5, reads DGGITQSPKYLFRKEGQNVTLSCEQNLNHDAMYWYRQDPGQGLRLIYYSQIVNDFQKGDIAEGYSVSREKKESFPLTVTSAQKNPTAFYLCASSAGGRRDQPQHFGDGTRLSIL.

This clonotype came up many times. V and J are TRBV6-2 or TRBV6-3 and TRBJ2-7; 7 bases are a match to TRBD1. The CDR3 covers 12 residues. CDR1 is MNHEY, CDR2 SVGEGT, per germline. V gave up 8 bases and J gave up 3 bases; unmatched junction bases: 4. The CDR3 region is CASGPGGYEQYF. The CDR3 DNA reads TGTGCCAGCGGGCCAGGGGGCTACGAGCAGTACTTC.

The table lists this clonotype with many counts. This chain links TRBV9 with TRBJ2-6, with D tentatively TRBD2 (5 bases). The CDR3 length is 15 residues. CDR1 is SGDLS, CDR2 YYNGEE, per germline. V was clipped by 4 bases and J by 13 bases, with 21 bases between them. Here the CDR3 DNA reads TGTGCCAGCAGCTCCCGAAATAGCGACCGGGGAGTCCTGACTTTC. As protein: CASSSRNSDRGVLTF.

This clonotype was counted only a few times. The CDR3 region has the DNA TGCGCCAGCAGTGAAGCAGCGATCACAGATACGCAGTATTTT. It translates to CASSEAAITDTQYF. The rearrangement uses TRBV10-1 and TRBJ2-3; unclear D gene. The germline V gene encodes CDR1 WNHNN and CDR2 SYGVQD (reference sequence). Trimming left V 3 bases short and J 2 bases short, with 9 bases between. The CDR3 extends over 14 amino acids.

The chain is built from TRBV7-2 and TRBJ1-4; D not certain. The length of the CDR3 is 14 residues. The germline V and J ends were trimmed by 5 bases and 8 bases, with 15 bases remaining between them. Germline V lookup: CDR1 SGHTA, CDR2 FQGNSA. The CDR3 region has the DNA TGTGCCAGCAGCCCCGGACTAACGGGGGAAAAACTGTTTTTT. It specifies CASSPGLTGEKLFF.

This clonotype was recorded at least ten times. The rearrangement joins TRBV7-2 to TRBJ2-3, with a possible D match to TRBD2 (6 bases). Germline CDR1 is SGHTA and CDR2 is FQGNSA. Trimming pared 5 bases from V and 5 bases from J, leaving 23 bases between. This CDR3 is built from 17 residues. CDR3 in amino acids: CASSAQPGLGTGDTQYF. The CDR3 DNA sequence: TGTGCCAGCAGCGCGCAACCGGGACTCGGGACGGGAGATACGCAGTATTTT.

This clonotype was recorded many times. The CDR3 region has the DNA TGTGCCAGCAGCCCAAACAACTATGGCTACACCTTC. Translating it yields CASSPNNYGYTF. The chain combines TRBV6-1 with TRBJ1-2; no definite D call. This CDR3 is 12 amino acids long. V lost 6 bases to trimming and J lost 2 bases, with 7 bases between them. Germline V lookup: CDR1 MNHNS, CDR2 SASEGT.

This clonotype was observed a few times. The V call is TRBV7-3, the J call TRBJ2-3; TRBD2 aligns across 9 bases. The CDR3 is 18 amino acids. The J segment lost 4 bases and the V segment lost 1 base, leaving 12 bases of the junction unmatched. Germline lookup yields CDR1 SGHTA and CDR2 FQGTGA. CDR3 sequence (DNA): TGTGCCAGCAGCTTAAGAGTCGGGTTAGCGGGAGCGGCAGATACGCAGTATTTT. Its protein product is CASSLRVGLAGAADTQYF.

The chain links TRBV12-3 or TRBV12-4 to TRBJ1-4; 7 bases are a match to TRBD1. V was pared by 7 bases and J by 13 bases, with 9 bases of the junction left unmatched. The CDR3 length is 12 residues. CDR3 sequence (DNA): TGTGCCAGCAACAGGGGCCCGTATGGACTGTTTTTT. Translation: CASNRGPYGLFF.

This clonotype has more than one count but fewer than ten. The chain joins TRBV9 to TRBJ2-3; D gene ambiguous. V was trimmed by 0 bases and J by 2 bases, leaving 7 bases between them. This CDR3 has 14 amino acids. Germline CDR1 reads SGDLS; CDR2 reads YYNGEE. CDR3 sequence: CASSVEVFTDTQYF. CDR3 DNA sequence: TGTGCCAGCAGCGTAGAGGTCTTCACAGATACGCAGTATTTT.

This chain connects TRBV27 to TRBJ2-3, with TRBD1 matching 7 bases. The germline CDR1 and CDR2 sequences are MNHEY and SMNVEV (reference sequence). V was clipped by 5 bases and J by 2 bases; unmatched bases: 13. The CDR3 is 17 residues long. Here the CDR3 reads CASSLPTGPRPTDTQYF. CDR3 DNA sequence: TGTGCCAGCAGTCTTCCGACAGGGCCGCGCCCCACAGATACGCAGTATTTT.

The chain links TRBV6-2 or TRBV6-3 to TRBJ1-5, with a possible D match to TRBD1 (5 bases). Trimming removed 3 bases from V and 2 bases from J, with 17 bases in between. The CDR3 contains 17 residues. The V gene's germline CDR1 is MNHEY and CDR2 SVGEGT. The CDR3 DNA reads as TGTGCCAGCAGTTATCCGGGGCAAGGGAATCGCAATCAGCCCCAGCATTTT. Translating it yields CASSYPGQGNRNQPQHF.

The chain employs TRBV29-1 and TRBJ1-6; D not certain. Trimming removed 6 bases at V and 11 bases at J, with 14 bases between. The CDR3 is 12 residues long. CDR1 is SQVTM, CDR2 ANQGSEA, per germline. In DNA, the CDR3 is TGCAGCGTGAAGGGCATCGGGACACCCCTCCACTTT. Encoded protein: CSVKGIGTPLHF.

The chain uses TRBV6-1 and TRBJ1-1, with 9 bases matching TRBD1. Germline CDR1 is MNHNS and CDR2 is SASEGT. This CDR3 is built from 15 residues. V shed 6 bases, J shed 1 base, and the junction held 6 bases outside the gene matches. For the CDR3, the DNA is TGTGCCAGCAGGCATACAGGGGGCAGGAACACTGAAGCTTTCTTT. Its protein product is CASRHTGGRNTEAFF.

This rearrangement joins TRBV7-9 to TRBJ2-1; TRBD1 matches at 7 bases. Germline CDR1 and CDR2: SEHNR and FQNEAQ (reference sequence). The CDR3 is 17 residues long. J lost 4 bases, V lost 4 bases, and 13 bases had no gene match. The CDR3 reads CASSSTQRGRNYNEQFF. The CDR3 DNA reads TGTGCCAGCAGCTCAACACAAAGGGGGCGAAATTACAATGAGCAGTTCTTC.

This clonotype was seen only a few times. The chain carries TRBV2 and TRBJ2-3; maybe TRBD1 (6 bases). The length of the CDR3 is 16 residues. V was shortened by 0 bases and J by 0 bases, with 10 bases between the two germline ends. The germline V gene has CDR1 SNHLY and CDR2 FYNNEI. The CDR3 sequence is CASSEATGRSTDTQYF. The CDR3 bases are TGTGCCAGCAGTGAAGCGACAGGCCGGAGCACAGATACGCAGTATTTT.

The chain carries TRBV7-9 and TRBJ1-1; D gene ambiguous. Germline V lookup: CDR1 SEHNR, CDR2 FQNEAQ (reference sequence). This CDR3 contains 11 residues. V dropped 2 bases and J dropped 8 bases, with 6 bases sitting between them. The CDR3 bases are TGTGCCAGCAGCTTATATCGAGAAGCTTTCTTT. Its protein is CASSLYREAFF. The variable domain in full, with the rest retrieved from reference TRBV7-9 and TRBJ1-1, is DTGVSQNPRHKITKRGQNVTFRCDPISEHNRLYWYRQTLGQGPEFLTYFQNEAQLEKSRLLSDRFSAERPKGSFSTLEIQRTEQGDSAMYLCASSLYREAFFGQGTRLTVV.

Only one count was recorded for this clonotype. The chain has TRBV24-1 and TRBJ1-2; 9 bases match TRBD1. Trimming took 4 bases from V and 7 from J; bases not matched to a gene: 12. This CDR3 is built from 16 residues. Germline CDR1 and CDR2: KGHDR and SFDVKD. The CDR3 region is CATSDPGQGIAAGYTF. In DNA, the CDR3 is TGTGCCACCAGTGACCCAGGACAGGGGATCGCTGCTGGCTACACCTTC.

A note on this clonotype: This may be a read error: a much more frequent sequence differs by one nucleotide. The chain has TRBV7-2 and TRBJ2-2; 8 nucleotides align to TRBD1. The germline V gene has CDR1 SGHTA and CDR2 FQGNSA. This CDR3 has 15 amino acids. Germline trimming cut 5 bases from V and 6 bases from J; bases unmatched to any gene: 8. The CDR3: CASSQGTGYSGELFF. The CDR3 nucleotides read TGTGCCAGCAGCCAAGGGACAGGCTACTCCGGGGAGCTGTTTTTT.